The sequence of this T cell receptor (beta chain) was determined in a study of control samples from healthy donors and cancer patients. Trimming stripped 0 bases from V and 1 base from J, with 21 bases between. The CDR3 has 19 amino acids. Germline-derived CDR1 and CDR2 are SGHTA and FQGNSA. Assay used: immunoSEQ multiplex PCR; TCRdb lists only in-frame clones, some missing. The sample has approximately 140,000 clones, approximately 93% seen once; the top ten hold 5.8%. The clonotype originates from a man younger than 35 in good health. Sequenced material: blood. J is TRBJ1-2 and V is TRBV7-2, with D possibly being TRBD1 (6 bases). Here the CDR3 DNA reads TGTGCCAGCAGCTTAGCGACGGGAAATTCGGACAGCCTTAACTATGGCTACACCTTC. Protein sequence: CASSLATGNSDSLNYGYTF.